This T cell receptor beta chain comes out of a study of T cells after yellow fever vaccination. As regards this clonotype: Its antigen is unknown. Germline and junction disagree at one end, which may indicate a read error.

The study, taken as a whole, reports: A weaker secondary response peaked on day 5, the primary on day 15. Once the booster was given, most primary-vaccination clones reappeared, at about 96% for CD4 and approximately 88% for CD8. Clonotype sharing between CD4 and CD8 compartments was small.

TCR cDNA was made by 5'RACE template switching, adding a universal primer site and UMIs. TCRdb re-derived calls from the 5' RACE reads in MiXCR, one entry per CDR3 protein. The sample carries about 340,000 distinct CDR3 sequences, around 4.1% recorded once. The sequences come from PBMCs, collected 5 days after the yellow fever booster vaccination. The source of this sequence is a man between 18 and 29 years old who received the YFV17D yellow fever vaccine.

The DNA of the CDR3 is TGTGCCAGCTGTTACGGAAGCCCTCGCTATGGCTTCACCTTC. This codes for CASCYGSPRYGFTF. This chain uses TRBV6-2 or TRBV6-3 with TRBJ1-2; the D is unclear. Per the germline V gene, CDR1 is MNHEY and CDR2 is SVGEGT. This CDR3 comprises 14 residues.